This record looks at one TCR beta chain sequence and its context. Antigen unknown. This CDR3 region has 19 residues. CDR1 DFQATT and CDR2 SNEGSKA come from the germline V gene (reference sequence). V was shortened by 0 bases and J by 2 bases, with 25 bases between the two germline ends. Listed TCR primers and previously described methods were used for bulk TCR libraries. TCRdb itself ran the PCR reads through MiXCR, one entry per CDR3 protein. The sample contains about half a million distinct CDR3 sequences, around a fifth of which appear only once. The data originate from a study of molecular identifiers for immune sequencing clone quantification. General study points: About a million naive cells reportedly did not prevent detection of spiked Jurkat TCR RNA from one cell. Under 1% of molecules in naive cells, but over 99% of effector molecules, belonged to clones above 20 RNA copies.

V and J are TRBV20-1 and TRBJ1-2, with D tentatively TRBD1 (5 bases). Sequences were obtained from naive CD8+ T cells from blood, with Jurkat cell RNA spiked in. Subset defined: FACS-sorted CD8+CD4-CCR7+CD45RA+ naive T cells. The source is a human donor in good health. Some libraries in this study had Jurkat cell RNA spiked in. CDR3 loop: CSARDLGSLGPLQNYGYTF. CDR3 coding DNA: TGCAGTGCTAGAGACCTAGGTTCCTTGGGGCCGCTCCAAAACTATGGCTACACCTTC.